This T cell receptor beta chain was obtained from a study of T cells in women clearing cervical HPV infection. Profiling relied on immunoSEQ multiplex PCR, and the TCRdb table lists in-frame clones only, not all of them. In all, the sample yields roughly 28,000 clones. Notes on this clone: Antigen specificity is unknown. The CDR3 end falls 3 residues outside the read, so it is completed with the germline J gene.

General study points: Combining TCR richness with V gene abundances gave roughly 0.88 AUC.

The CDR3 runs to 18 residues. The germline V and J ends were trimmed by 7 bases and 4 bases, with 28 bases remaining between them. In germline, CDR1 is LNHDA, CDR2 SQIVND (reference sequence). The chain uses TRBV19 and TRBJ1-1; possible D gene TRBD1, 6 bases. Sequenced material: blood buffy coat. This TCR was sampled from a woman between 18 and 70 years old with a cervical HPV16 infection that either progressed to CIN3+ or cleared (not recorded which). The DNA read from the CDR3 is TGTGCCAGTACCCCTGGGATGTGGAGGACAGAATCTTTCACTGAA. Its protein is CASTPGMWRTESFTE. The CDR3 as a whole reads CASTPGMWRTESFTEAFF.